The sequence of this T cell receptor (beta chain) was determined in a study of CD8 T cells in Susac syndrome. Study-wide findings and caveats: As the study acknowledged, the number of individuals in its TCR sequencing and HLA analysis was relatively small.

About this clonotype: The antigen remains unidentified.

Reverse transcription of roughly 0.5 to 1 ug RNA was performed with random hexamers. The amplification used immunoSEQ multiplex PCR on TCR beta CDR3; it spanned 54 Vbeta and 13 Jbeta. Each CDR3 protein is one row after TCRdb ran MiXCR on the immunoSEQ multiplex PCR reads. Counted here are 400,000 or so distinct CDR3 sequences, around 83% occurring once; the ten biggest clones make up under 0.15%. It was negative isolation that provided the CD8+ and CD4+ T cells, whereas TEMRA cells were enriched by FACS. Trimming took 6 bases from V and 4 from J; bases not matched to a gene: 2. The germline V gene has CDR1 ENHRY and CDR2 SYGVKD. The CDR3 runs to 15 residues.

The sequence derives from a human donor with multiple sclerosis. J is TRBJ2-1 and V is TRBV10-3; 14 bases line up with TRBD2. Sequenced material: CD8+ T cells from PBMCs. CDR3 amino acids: CAIRGTSGSYNEQFF. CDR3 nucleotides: TGTGCCATCAGGGGGACTAGCGGGAGTTACAATGAGCAGTTCTTC.